Sequencing of this T cell receptor (beta chain) was carried out in a study of CD8+ T cells in alopecia areata. This CDR3 is 13 amino acids long. Germline CDR1 PRHDT, CDR2 FYEKMQ (reference sequence). Trimming pared 5 bases from V and 5 bases from J, leaving 13 bases between. Study conclusions and caveats: Clonality exceeded that of normal scalp in lesional scalp, most notably in alopecia totalis/universalis. Scalp data also include sequences from resident alphabeta T cells of normal skin. TCRs were shared less clearly across patients than in mice, possibly for HLA-related reasons.

It was from PBMCs that CD4+ and CD8+ T cells were sorted. Points on this clone: Antigen: not known.

Investigators isolated RNA and reverse transcribed it into cDNA to act as the sequencing template. The table came from immunoSEQ multiplex PCR; TCRdb's copy has only in-frame clones and leaves some out. The profile covers some 180,000 clones, with more than 50% appearing a single time and over 4% taken by the ten largest. Sequencing was carried out using CD8+ T cells sorted from blood. This TCR was sampled from a human donor in good health. The chain recombines TRBV13 with TRBJ2-7; the D is unclear. The CDR3 DNA follows: TGTGCCAGCAGCGTCACAAATGGAAACGAGCAGTACTTC. Its translation is CASSVTNGNEQYF.